This T cell receptor beta chain was identified in a study of blood T cell repertoires in COVID-19. In the study overall: In each case, the material was cDNA or gDNA derived from T cells, B-cell-depleted T cells, or PBMCs.

Original processing methods: How many nucleated cells were present was estimated from reference gene primer amplification. Sequencing was performed with immunoSEQ multiplex PCR; in TCRdb, only in-frame clones are kept and a portion is missing. The V and J calls and clone size were taken over from that table, and D and trimming were inferred from the DNA. The profile shows about 270,000 clones, around 90% of them singletons. Germline lookup yields CDR1 LNHDA and CDR2 SQIVND (reference sequence). The CDR3 contains 15 residues. Between the trimmed V and J ends, which lost 3 bases and 0 bases, there was a span of 12 bases. Assignment of participants to cohorts was predicated upon participant-reported clinical history.

This chain connects TRBV19 to TRBJ2-7; maybe TRBD1 (6 bases). What was sequenced was PBMCs or T cells enriched from blood (not recorded which). This sequence was found in a woman under 40 with acute COVID-19. CDR3 residues: CASSIDRTSSYEQYF. CDR3 bases: TGTGCCAGTAGTATCGACAGGACGAGCTCCTACGAGCAGTACTTC. The full variable domain, in which reference TRBV19 and TRBJ2-7 provide the parts outside the CDR3, is DGGITQSPKYLFRKEGQNVTLSCEQNLNHDAMYWYRQDPGQGLRLIYYSQIVNDFQKGDIAEGYSVSREKKESFPLTVTSAQKNPTAFYLCASSIDRTSSYEQYFGPGTRLTVT.